The rows below give T cell receptor beta chains drawn from one sample of a study of cytomegalovirus exposure and HLA in healthy donors. The assay was immunoSEQ multiplex PCR, and TCRdb's table has in-frame clones only and misses some. The table lists more than 50,000 clones, about two thirds of them singletons. The specimen was PBMCs. Source of these receptors: a woman aged 60 to 75 in good health and CMV-seropositive. The CDR3 runs from the conserved cysteine through the conserved F or W.

v_call	j_call	cdr3_aa
TRBV15	TRBJ2-1	CATSRDKHNEQFF
TRBV7-9	TRBJ2-1	CASSLAQGAHNEQFF
TRBV19	TRBJ2-7	CASSPRGGSYEQYF
TRBV7-9	TRBJ2-3	CASSSRQGPRGDTQYF
TRBV18	TRBJ2-3	CASSGVAGGTDTQYF
TRBV6-1	TRBJ1-3	CASSDGTAGNTIYF
TRBV7-2	TRBJ2-1	CASSSLPSSYNEQFF
TRBV9	TRBJ2-1	CASSVEASGGLNEQFF
TRBV5-6	TRBJ2-2	CASIPGQGTTGELFF
TRBV19	TRBJ2-2	CASSIDGGGAIGELFF
TRBV27	TRBJ2-3	CASSLERGATDTQYF
TRBV7-3	TRBJ2-5	CASSLTRGETQYF
TRBV10-1	TRBJ1-1	CATSRQQNTEAFF
TRBV7-9	TRBJ1-5	CSSSPGQQYSNQPQHF
TRBV6-5	TRBJ1-2	CASSFTDRSSYGYTF
TRBV6-5	TRBJ1-1	CASSYSVSSNTEAFF
TRBV7-9	TRBJ2-7	CASSLLQGYDEQYF
TRBV6-6	TRBJ1-1	CASSYSAGDTEAFF
TRBV13	TRBJ1-2	CASSPQTAFIQGGGYTF
TRBV6-5	TRBJ2-7	CASSATLDRPQYF
TRBV7-2	TRBJ2-1	CASSSGGSSYNEQFF
TRBV29-1	TRBJ1-1	CSSGNTEAFF
TRBV27	TRBJ2-7	CASSLQPWGQGYEQYF
TRBV21-1	TRBJ2-1	CASSKRGPGQGHSEQFF
TRBV19	TRBJ1-6	CASSGEGLGNSPLHF
TRBV15	TRBJ2-2	CATSRGQMGSGELFF
TRBV7-2	TRBJ2-3	CASSLAGQGGDTQYF
TRBV2	TRBJ2-3	CASSILPSGSDTQYF
TRBV5-1	TRBJ2-1	CASMTSTAGGYNEQFF
TRBV7-9	-	CASSLIRAGASAKSEQYF
TRBV11-2	TRBJ2-1	CASSSGQGEGNEQFF
TRBV4-1	TRBJ1-1	CASSLSEGRTEAFF
TRBV5-1	TRBJ2-5	CASSLGQSETQYF
TRBV19	TRBJ1-5	CASSMGTGSNQPQHF
TRBV10-3	TRBJ2-5	CAISDSSGVGTQYF
TRBV30	TRBJ2-3	CACGTGYPDTQYF
TRBV29-1	TRBJ2-5	CSVKGSETQYF
TRBV7-2	TRBJ1-2	CASSLASGDDANYGYTF
TRBV5-4	TRBJ1-1	CASRGQGAGGTEAFF
TRBV7-9	TRBJ1-2	CASSLEAGYGYTF
TRBV5-6	TRBJ1-5	CASSAEGNQPQHF
TRBV29-1	TRBJ2-7	CIFKQKTAYEQYF